These 27 T cell receptor beta chains were all obtained from the same sample, sequenced in a study of T cells after posttransplantation cyclophosphamide (dated by TCRdb to about 2016). Library generation was performed with the immunoSEQ multiplex PCR assay. What TCRdb holds here is the immuneACCESS table cut down to in-frame rearrangements. Part of the clones is not present; checked against another copy, under half of the missing clones reflect an unresolved V gene, and the others are unexplained. This sample lists roughly 13,000 clones; around 81% were detected once. The ten largest clones represent roughly 0.83% of the sample. Material: memory CD4+ T cells sorted from PBMCs. The receptors were sampled from a man aged 50 to 59 in good health, CMV-negative, and a related stem cell transplant donor.

The V call is TRBV2, the J call TRBJ1-1, with D perhaps matching TRBD1 (5 bases). The CDR3 has 13 residues. The ends were cut back, 4 bases at V and 5 bases at J, with 11 bases in the middle. Germline-derived CDR1 and CDR2 are SNHLY and FYNNEI. The CDR3 DNA reads as TGTGCCAGCAGTGGGGGGGTAAGAACTGAAGCTTTCTTT. As protein: CASSGGVRTEAFF.

The chain combines TRBV28 with TRBJ2-1, with 9 bases lining up with TRBD1. Germline V gene lookup returns CDR1 MDHEN and CDR2 SYDVKM. This CDR3 is 16 amino acids long. Trimming cost V 3 bases and J 4 bases; bases outside gene matches: 7. In DNA form, the CDR3 reads TGTGCCAGCAGTTTCCGTAGACAGGGGGTTTACAATGAGCAGTTCTTC. Translated, it gives CASSFRRQGVYNEQFF.

The V call is TRBV10-3, the J call TRBJ1-2, with a possible D match to TRBD1 (5 bases). CDR3 length: 13 amino acids. Germline V lookup: CDR1 ENHRY, CDR2 SYGVKD. V dropped 6 bases and J dropped 7 bases, with 15 bases sitting between them. The CDR3 nucleotides are TGTGCCATCAGCTCCGGGACTCGGCGTGGCTACACCTTC. Its protein is CAISSGTRRGYTF.

This clone showed up just once. V is TRBV7-8 and J is TRBJ2-7; TRBD1 agrees at 9 bases. Germline lookup yields CDR1 SGHVS and CDR2 FQNEAQ. J was trimmed by 3 bases and V by 7 bases; bases with no gene match: 13. This CDR3 region has 16 residues. The CDR3 sequence: CASKVGGQGTYYEQYF. In nucleotides, the CDR3 is TGTGCCAGCAAGGTGGGGGGACAGGGTACCTACTACGAGCAGTACTTC.

The chain recombines TRBV19 with TRBJ2-2, with TRBD1 as a possible D gene (5 bases). The CDR3 has 16 amino acids. Trimming cost V 5 bases and J 0 bases, with 13 bases left between them. CDR1 is LNHDA, CDR2 SQIVND, per germline (reference sequence). This chain's CDR3 is CASSSSTAPNTGELFF. DNA for the CDR3: TGTGCCAGTAGTTCCTCGACAGCTCCGAACACCGGGGAGCTGTTTTTT. The variable domain in full, completed from reference TRBV19 and TRBJ2-2, reads DGGITQSPKYLFRKEGQNVTLSCEQNLNHDAMYWYRQDPGQGLRLIYYSQIVNDFQKGDIAEGYSVSREKKESFPLTVTSAQKNPTAFYLCASSSSTAPNTGELFFGEGSRLTVL.

This clone was seen a single time. This chain connects TRBV5-1 to TRBJ2-3; 14 bases map to TRBD2. J was trimmed by 5 bases and V by 4 bases; bases with no gene match: 6. The CDR3 extends over 16 amino acids. Germline-derived CDR1 and CDR2 are SGHRS and YFSETQ. The CDR3 region is CASSLGLAGVIDTQYF. In nucleotides, the CDR3 is TGCGCCAGCAGCCTGGGACTAGCGGGAGTAATAGATACGCAGTATTTT. Based on the CDR3 plus reference TRBV5-1 and TRBJ2-3, the full variable domain is KAGVTQTPRYLIKTRGQQVTLSCSPISGHRSVSWYQQTPGQGLQFLFEYFSETQRNKGNFPGRFSGRQFSNSRSEMNVSTLELGDSALYLCASSLGLAGVIDTQYFGPGTRLTVL.

The rearrangement joins TRBV5-1 to TRBJ2-1, with 8 bases fitting TRBD1. The trim removed 1 base at V and 7 bases at J, leaving 7 bases unmatched. CDR1 is SGHRS, CDR2 YFSETQ, per germline. The CDR3 has 15 amino acids. The chain's CDR3 is CASSLRTGPQNEQFF. The DNA for the CDR3 is TGCGCCAGCAGCTTGAGGACAGGGCCACAGAATGAGCAGTTCTTC. The full variable domain, with the rest looked up from reference TRBV5-1 and TRBJ2-1, is KAGVTQTPRYLIKTRGQQVTLSCSPISGHRSVSWYQQTPGQGLQFLFEYFSETQRNKGNFPGRFSGRQFSNSRSEMNVSTLELGDSALYLCASSLRTGPQNEQFFGPGTRLTVL.

The J gene is TRBJ2-5, the V gene TRBV6-1, with 10 bases identical to TRBD1. CDR1 is MNHNS and CDR2 is SASEGT in the germline V gene. The CDR3 sequence is 15 residues long. The trim removed 6 bases at V and 5 bases at J, leaving 9 bases unmatched. CDR3 DNA sequence: TGTGCCAGCAGGTTAAACCCGGGACAGGGGGAGACCCAGTACTTC. This sequence encodes CASRLNPGQGETQYF.

The CDR3 nucleotides are TGTGCCAGCAGCTCTAGGACTGGGGCCAACGTCCTGACTTTC. The encoded protein is CASSSRTGANVLTF. The chain carries TRBV2 and TRBJ2-6; D is unresolved. From germline, CDR1 is SNHLY and CDR2 FYNNEI. Trimming shortened V by 6 bases and J by 2 bases, and 8 bases separated the two germline ends. The CDR3 totals 14 residues.

V and J are TRBV4-3 and TRBJ1-4; D is perhaps TRBD1 (5 bases). V dropped 4 bases and J dropped 7 bases, with 16 bases sitting between them. The CDR3 loop spans 15 amino acids. Germline V gene lookup returns CDR1 LGHNA and CDR2 YSLEER. The CDR3 nucleotides read TGCGCCAGCAGCCTAAACCATCAGGGCAGTGAAAAACTGTTTTTT. Its translation is CASSLNHQGSEKLFF.

The J gene is TRBJ2-2, the V gene TRBV7-2, with 10 bases matching TRBD1. Germline assignment: CDR1 SGHTA and CDR2 FQGNSA. CDR3 length: 15 amino acids. J lost 5 bases, V lost 5 bases, and 5 bases had no gene match. For the CDR3, the DNA is TGTGCCAGCAGCCCCGACAGGGGGCGGACCGGGGAGCTGTTTTTT. Protein: CASSPDRGRTGELFF.

The CDR3 here is CASSYIPGLNYGYTF. The CDR3 nucleotides are TGTGCCAGCAGTTACATCCCGGGATTAAACTATGGCTACACCTTC. The chain couples TRBV27 to TRBJ1-2; D is undetermined. The CDR3 consists of 15 residues. Trimming took 4 bases from V and 2 from J, leaving 14 bases between them. CDR1 is MNHEY and CDR2 is SMNVEV in the germline V gene (reference sequence).

The chain couples TRBV7-3 to TRBJ2-3, with TRBD1 identical over 7 bases. Trimming at V came to 5 bases and at J to 4 bases, leaving 12 bases not matched to a gene. The CDR3 runs to 16 residues. Germline CDR1 and CDR2: SGHTA and FQGTGA. As DNA, the CDR3 is TGTGCCAGCAGCCAGGCCCCACAGGGGAACGCAGATACGCAGTATTTT. This translates into CASSQAPQGNADTQYF.

With respect to this clone: Mismatch with germline at one junction end may stem from a read error. The same CDR3 also results from other DNA sequences found in this sample. The chain carries TRBV19 and TRBJ1-6; 8 bases align to TRBD1. The germline V gene has CDR1 LNHDA and CDR2 SQIVND (reference sequence). The CDR3 consists of 14 residues. The CDR3 DNA is TGTGCCAGCCGACAACAGGGGGAAAATTCCCCCCTCCACTTT. Its protein product is CASRQQGENSPLHF.

The chain employs TRBV2 and TRBJ2-2; TRBD1 is a possible D gene (6 bases). In germline, CDR1 is SNHLY, CDR2 FYNNEI. The CDR3 runs to 14 residues. Trimming stripped 4 bases from V and 3 bases from J, with 9 bases between. CDR3 DNA: TGTGCCAGCAGTGTGACAGGTTACACCGGGGAGCTGTTTTTT. Protein sequence: CASSVTGYTGELFF.

The chain is built from TRBV11-1 and TRBJ2-4; 8 bases line up with TRBD1. There are 18 residues in the CDR3. V lost 1 base, J lost 0 bases, and 8 bases stayed unmatched. CDR1 is SGHAT, CDR2 FQDESV, per germline (reference sequence). The CDR3 here is CASSLGDRGLIAKNIQYF. The CDR3 coding sequence is TGTGCCAGCAGCTTAGGTGACAGGGGATTAATAGCCAAAAACATTCAGTACTTC.

This chain joins TRBV7-8 and TRBJ2-1, with 7 bases lining up with TRBD2. The germline V gene encodes CDR1 SGHVS and CDR2 FQNEAQ. The CDR3 is 15 residues long. V lost 2 bases and J lost 4; bases outside the gene matches: 5. The CDR3 coding sequence is TGTGCCAGCAGCTTAATGCGGACTAGTTACAATGAGCAGTTCTTC. Its translation is CASSLMRTSYNEQFF.

This clone came up a few times. The rearrangement links TRBV10-3 to TRBJ1-1; tentative D call: TRBD1 (5 bases). Between the trimmed V and J ends, which lost 7 bases and 5 bases, there was a span of 14 bases. The V gene's germline CDR1 is ENHRY and CDR2 SYGVKD. The CDR3 sequence is 13 residues long. The CDR3 spells CAINQGSETEAFF. The CDR3 DNA reads TGTGCCATCAACCAGGGAAGTGAGACTGAAGCTTTCTTT.

The rearrangement joins TRBV19 to TRBJ2-3, with D perhaps matching TRBD1 (7 bases). V was trimmed by 3 bases and J by 5 bases, leaving 9 bases between them. CDR3 size: 13 residues. The germline V gene has CDR1 LNHDA and CDR2 SQIVND (reference sequence). CDR3 in DNA: TGTGCCAGTAGTATCCAGGGGGGAGATACGCAGTATTTT. Its translation is CASSIQGGDTQYF.

DNA for the CDR3: TGTGCCAGCAGCTTACATAAGGAGACCCAGTACTTC. Its translation is CASSLHKETQYF. The chain uses TRBV5-4 and TRBJ2-5; D call uncertain. The V end lost 2 bases, the J end lost 5 bases, and 7 bases lay between the germline ends. The length of the CDR3 is 12 residues. Germline V lookup: CDR1 SGHNT, CDR2 YYREEE (reference sequence).

The J gene is TRBJ2-2, the V gene TRBV6-5; TRBD1 is a possible D gene (6 bases). Per germline, CDR1 MNHEY and CDR2 SVGAGI. The CDR3 covers 14 residues. The V end lost 6 bases, the J end lost 1 base, and 9 bases lay between the germline ends. CDR3 region: CASSPGQNTGELFF. The DNA for the CDR3 is TGTGCCAGCAGCCCGGGACAGAACACCGGGGAGCTGTTTTTT.

V and J are TRBV7-3 and TRBJ2-6; unclear D gene. CDR3 size: 14 residues. Germline values: CDR1 SGHTA, CDR2 FQGTGA. Between the trimmed V and J ends, which lost 5 bases and 0 bases, there was a span of 5 bases. CDR3 loop: CASSRGSGANVLTF. The CDR3 DNA is TGTGCCAGCAGCCGAGGCTCTGGGGCCAACGTCCTGACTTTC.

This clone was seen only a few times. This chain links TRBV6-1 with TRBJ2-7; 9 bases fit TRBD2. The CDR3 runs 13 residues. CDR1 and CDR2 from the germline V gene are MNHNS and SASEGT. V was clipped by 6 bases and J by 2 bases; unmatched bases: 2. CDR3 protein: CASRVAGAYEQYF. As DNA, the CDR3 is TGTGCCAGCAGGGTAGCGGGAGCCTACGAGCAGTACTTC.

The chain joins TRBV5-4 to TRBJ1-1; a possible D gene is TRBD1 (5 bases). V was pared by 1 base and J by 11 bases, with 12 bases between. CDR1 and CDR2 from the germline V gene are SGHNT and YYREEE (reference sequence). The CDR3 is made up of 12 amino acids. DNA of the CDR3: TGTGCCAGCAGCTTGCCCCAGGGCTTGGCTTTCTTT. Encoded protein: CASSLPQGLAFF.

The chain recombines TRBV19 with TRBJ2-7; TRBD1 might be the D (6 bases). This CDR3 contains 14 residues. The V end was cut by 5 bases, the J end by 3 bases, with 14 bases between. CDR1 LNHDA and CDR2 SQIVND come from the germline V gene (reference sequence). The CDR3 region is CASSPYSQGYEQYF. CDR3 sequence (DNA): TGTGCCAGTAGTCCCTACTCACAGGGCTACGAGCAGTACTTC.

V usage is TRBV10-3 and J usage is TRBJ2-3, with 13 positions matching TRBD2. Unmatched junction bases numbered 21, after V lost 8 bases and J lost 1 base. The CDR3 sequence is 21 residues long. Germline CDR1 is ENHRY and CDR2 is SYGVKD. The CDR3 region is CAIAREGLAGNPWGRTDTQYF. The DNA of the CDR3 is TGTGCCATCGCTCGCGAGGGACTAGCGGGAAACCCGTGGGGTCGCACAGATACGCAGTATTTT.

The rearrangement joins TRBV5-1 to TRBJ1-2; TRBD1 matches at 7 bases. V shed 0 bases and J 8 bases; nucleotides not matched to a gene: 7. Germline V gene sequence: CDR1 SGHRS, CDR2 YFSETQ. CDR3 length: 14 amino acids. The CDR3 spells CASSLGSGGEGYTF. The CDR3 coding sequence is TGCGCCAGCAGCTTGGGTTCAGGGGGAGAAGGCTACACCTTC.